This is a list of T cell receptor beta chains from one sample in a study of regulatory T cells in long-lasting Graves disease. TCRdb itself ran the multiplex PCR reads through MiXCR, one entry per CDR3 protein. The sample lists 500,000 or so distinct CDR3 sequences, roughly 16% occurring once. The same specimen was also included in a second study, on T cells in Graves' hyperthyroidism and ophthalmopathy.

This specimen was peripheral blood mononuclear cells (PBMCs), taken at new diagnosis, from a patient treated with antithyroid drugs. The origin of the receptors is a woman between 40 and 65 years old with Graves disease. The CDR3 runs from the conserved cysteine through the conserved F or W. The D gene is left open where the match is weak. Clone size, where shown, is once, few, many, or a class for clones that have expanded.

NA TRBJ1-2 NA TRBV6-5 CASSYSEAEGGYTF TGTGCCAGCAGTTACTCGGAGGCCGAGGGTGGCTACACCTTC
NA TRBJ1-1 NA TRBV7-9 CASSLPDTEAFF TGTGCCAGCAGCTTACCTGACACTGAAGCTTTCTTT
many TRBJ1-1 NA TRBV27 CASSRTAMNTEAFF TGTGCCAGCAGCCGGACGGCCATGAACACTGAAGCTTTCTTT
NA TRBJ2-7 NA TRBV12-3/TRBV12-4 CASSLEPDSYEQYF TGTGCCAGCAGTTTAGAGCCCGACAGTTACGAGCAGTACTTC
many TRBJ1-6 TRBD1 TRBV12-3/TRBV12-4 CASSLGTGNSPLHF TGTGCCAGCAGTTTGGGGACAGGCAATTCACCCCTCCACTTT
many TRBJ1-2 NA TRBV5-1 CASSAAGDHGYTF TGCGCCAGCAGCGCGGCAGGGGATCATGGCTACACCTTC
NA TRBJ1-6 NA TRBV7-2 CASATPGVENSPLHF TGTGCCAGCGCTACACCAGGGGTAGAGAATTCACCCCTCCACTTT
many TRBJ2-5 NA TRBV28 CASSPPGDDETQYF TGTGCCAGCAGTCCCCCGGGGGACGATGAGACCCAGTACTTC
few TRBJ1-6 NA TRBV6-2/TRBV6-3 CASRLGVQSYNSPLHF TGTGCCAGTCGCCTGGGGGTGCAGTCCTATAATTCACCCCTCCACTTT
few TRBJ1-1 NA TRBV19 CASRTVRNTEAFF TGTGCCAGCAGGACCGTGAGGAACACTGAAGCTTTCTTT
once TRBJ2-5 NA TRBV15 CGTSSETQYF TGTGGCACCAGCAGTGAGACCCAGTACTTC
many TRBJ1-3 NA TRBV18 CASSVQDSGNTIYF TGTGCCAGCTCGGTCCAGGACTCTGGAAACACCATATATTTT
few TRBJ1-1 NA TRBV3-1 CASSQVLMGNTEAFF TGTGCCAGCAGCCAAGTTTTAATGGGGAACACTGAAGCTTTCTTT
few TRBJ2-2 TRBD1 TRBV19 CASSGVTGFFGELFF TGTGCCAGTAGCGGGGTGACAGGGTTCTTCGGGGAGCTGTTTTTT
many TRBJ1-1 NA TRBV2 CASTSGPMGTEAFF TGTGCCAGCACCTCGGGACCTATGGGGACTGAAGCTTTCTTT
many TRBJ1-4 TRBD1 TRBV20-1 CSASPYRQGANEKLFF TGCAGTGCTTCTCCTTATCGACAGGGGGCTAATGAAAAACTGTTTTTT
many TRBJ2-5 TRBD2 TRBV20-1 CSARDFGGGQETQYF TGCAGTGCTAGAGATTTCGGCGGGGGCCAAGAGACCCAGTACTTC
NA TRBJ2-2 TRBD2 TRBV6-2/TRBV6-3 CASSSWTSGELFF TGTGCCAGCAGTTCGTGGACTAGCGGGGAGCTGTTTTTT
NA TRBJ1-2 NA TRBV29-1 CSVWKGWDYGYTF TGCAGCGTTTGGAAGGGCTGGGACTATGGCTACACCTTC
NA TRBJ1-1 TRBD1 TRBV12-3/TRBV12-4 CASSHRGGGTEAFF TGTGCCAGCAGTCACAGGGGTGGGGGCACTGAAGCTTTCTTT
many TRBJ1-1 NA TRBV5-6 CASTLQRGLINTEAFF TGTGCCAGCACCCTACAGAGAGGCCTTATAAACACTGAAGCTTTCTTT
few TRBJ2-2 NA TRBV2 CASRALGGAYTGELFF TGTGCCAGCAGGGCATTGGGGGGGGCATACACCGGGGAGCTGTTTTTT
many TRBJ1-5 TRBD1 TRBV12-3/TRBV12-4 CASRETGGLDQPQHF TGTGCCAGCAGGGAGACAGGGGGCTTGGATCAGCCCCAGCATTTT
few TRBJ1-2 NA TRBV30 CAWAQEGYTF TGTGCCTGGGCACAGGAAGGCTACACCTTC
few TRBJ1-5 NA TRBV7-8 CASSPTAGNQPRHF TGTGCCAGCAGCCCGACCGCGGGGAATCAGCCCCGGCATTTT
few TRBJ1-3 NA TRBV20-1 CSAPVGGPGNTIYF TGCAGTGCCCCCGTGGGGGGGCCTGGAAACACCATATATTTT
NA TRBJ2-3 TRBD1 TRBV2 CASSSGGITQYF TGTGCCAGCAGTTCAGGGGGAATTACGCAGTATTTT
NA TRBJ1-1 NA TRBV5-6 CASSYPVGGAGNTEAFF TGTGCCAGCAGCTATCCAGTGGGGGGCGCGGGGAACACTGAAGCTTTCTTT
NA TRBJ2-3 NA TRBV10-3 CATRGGGGWSADTQYF TGTGCCACTCGGGGTGGCGGGGGCTGGAGCGCAGATACGCAGTATTTT
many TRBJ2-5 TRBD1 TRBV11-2 CASSLAGTGFGETQYF TGTGCCAGCAGCTTGGCCGGGACAGGGTTTGGAGAGACCCAGTACTTC
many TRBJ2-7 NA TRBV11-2 CASSPAWDTFYEQYF TGTGCCAGCAGCCCAGCCTGGGACACCTTCTACGAGCAGTACTTC
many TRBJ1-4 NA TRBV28 CASSFGILGEKLFF TGTGCCAGCAGTTTCGGGATCCTGGGGGAAAAACTGTTTTTT
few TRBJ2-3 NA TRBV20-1 CSAPGHSSTDTQYF TGCAGTGCGCCGGGCCATTCTAGCACAGATACGCAGTATTTT
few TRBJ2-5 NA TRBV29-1 CSARWAIQETQYF TGCAGCGCCCGGTGGGCGATCCAAGAGACCCAGTACTTC
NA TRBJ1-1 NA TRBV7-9 CASSQGHSSTEAFF TGTGCCAGCAGCCAGGGACATTCAAGCACTGAAGCTTTCTTT
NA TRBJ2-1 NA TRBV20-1 CSATEDGGPYNEQFF TGCAGTGCAACAGAGGACGGGGGGCCCTACAATGAGCAGTTCTTC
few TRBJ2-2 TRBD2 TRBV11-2 CASSQPLGLAGGRSTGELFF TGTGCCAGCAGTCAACCCCTAGGACTAGCGGGGGGGCGTAGCACCGGGGAGCTGTTTTTT
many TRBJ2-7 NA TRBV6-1 CASSEWGPSSYEQYF TGTGCCAGCAGTGAATGGGGGCCCAGCTCCTACGAGCAGTACTTC
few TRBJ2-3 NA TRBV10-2 CASNQGGISTDTQYF TGCGCCAGCAACCAAGGGGGAATTAGCACAGATACGCAGTATTTT